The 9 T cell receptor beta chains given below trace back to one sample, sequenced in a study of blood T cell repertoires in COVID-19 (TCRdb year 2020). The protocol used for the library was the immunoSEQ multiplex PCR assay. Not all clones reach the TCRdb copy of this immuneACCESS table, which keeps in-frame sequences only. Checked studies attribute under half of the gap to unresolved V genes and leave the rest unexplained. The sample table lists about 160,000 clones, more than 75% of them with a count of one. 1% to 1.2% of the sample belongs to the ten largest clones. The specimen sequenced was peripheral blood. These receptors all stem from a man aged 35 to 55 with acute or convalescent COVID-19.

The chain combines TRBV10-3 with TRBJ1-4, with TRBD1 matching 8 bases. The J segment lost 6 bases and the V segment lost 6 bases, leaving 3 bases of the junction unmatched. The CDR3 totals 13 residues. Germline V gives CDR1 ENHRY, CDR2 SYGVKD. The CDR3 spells CAIRGTGDEKLFF. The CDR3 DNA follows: TGTGCCATCAGAGGGACAGGAGATGAAAAACTGTTTTTT.

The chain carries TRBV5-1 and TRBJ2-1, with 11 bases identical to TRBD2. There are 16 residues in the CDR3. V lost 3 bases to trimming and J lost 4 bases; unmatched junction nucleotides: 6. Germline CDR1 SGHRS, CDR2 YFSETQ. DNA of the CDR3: TGCGCCAGCAGCTCTTCCGGGACTAGCGGATACAATGAGCAGTTCTTC. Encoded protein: CASSSSGTSGYNEQFF.

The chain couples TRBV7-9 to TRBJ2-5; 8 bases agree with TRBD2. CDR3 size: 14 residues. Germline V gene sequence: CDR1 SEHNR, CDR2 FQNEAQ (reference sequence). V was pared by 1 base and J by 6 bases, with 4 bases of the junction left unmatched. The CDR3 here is CASSLVASGQTQYF. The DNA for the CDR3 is TGTGCCAGCAGCTTAGTGGCTAGCGGGCAGACCCAGTACTTC.

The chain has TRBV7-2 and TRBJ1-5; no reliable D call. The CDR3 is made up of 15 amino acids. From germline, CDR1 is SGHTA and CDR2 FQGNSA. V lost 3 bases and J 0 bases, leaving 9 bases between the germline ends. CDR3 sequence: CASSFGGSSNQPQHF. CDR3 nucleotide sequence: TGTGCCAGCAGCTTTGGTGGGAGTAGCAATCAGCCCCAGCATTTT.

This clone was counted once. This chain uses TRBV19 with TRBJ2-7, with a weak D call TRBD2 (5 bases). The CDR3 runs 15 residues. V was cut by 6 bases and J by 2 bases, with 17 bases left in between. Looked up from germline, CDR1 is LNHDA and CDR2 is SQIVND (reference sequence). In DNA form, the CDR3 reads TGTGCCAGTAGCGGGGAACAAATGAGTACCTACGAGCAGTACTTC. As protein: CASSGEQMSTYEQYF.

The CDR3: CASVQGPEAFF. CDR3 DNA sequence: TGTGCTAGTGTACAGGGTCCTGAAGCTTTCTTT. V and J are TRBV12-5 and TRBJ1-1; TRBD1 is a possible D gene (6 bases). Germline CDR1 is LGHNT and CDR2 is FRNRAP. The V end was cut by 7 bases, the J end by 6 bases, with 9 bases between. The CDR3 covers 11 residues.

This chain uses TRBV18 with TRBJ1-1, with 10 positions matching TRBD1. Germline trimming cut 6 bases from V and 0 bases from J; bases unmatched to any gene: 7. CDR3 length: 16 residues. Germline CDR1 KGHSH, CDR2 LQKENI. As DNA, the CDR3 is TGTGCCAGCTCCACGGGGACAGGGGCCTTGAACACTGAAGCTTTCTTT. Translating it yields CASSTGTGALNTEAFF.

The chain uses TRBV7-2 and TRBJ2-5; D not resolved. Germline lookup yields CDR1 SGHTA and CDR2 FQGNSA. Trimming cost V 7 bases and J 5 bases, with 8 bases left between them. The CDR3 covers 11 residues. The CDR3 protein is CASTVTETQYF. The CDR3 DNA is TGTGCCAGCACAGTTACGGAGACCCAGTACTTC.

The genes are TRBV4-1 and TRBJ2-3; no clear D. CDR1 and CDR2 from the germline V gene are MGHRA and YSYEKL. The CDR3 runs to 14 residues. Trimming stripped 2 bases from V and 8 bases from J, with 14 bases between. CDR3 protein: CASSQPLQAGTQYF. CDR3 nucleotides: TGCGCCAGCAGCCAACCCCTCCAGGCAGGTACGCAGTATTTT.